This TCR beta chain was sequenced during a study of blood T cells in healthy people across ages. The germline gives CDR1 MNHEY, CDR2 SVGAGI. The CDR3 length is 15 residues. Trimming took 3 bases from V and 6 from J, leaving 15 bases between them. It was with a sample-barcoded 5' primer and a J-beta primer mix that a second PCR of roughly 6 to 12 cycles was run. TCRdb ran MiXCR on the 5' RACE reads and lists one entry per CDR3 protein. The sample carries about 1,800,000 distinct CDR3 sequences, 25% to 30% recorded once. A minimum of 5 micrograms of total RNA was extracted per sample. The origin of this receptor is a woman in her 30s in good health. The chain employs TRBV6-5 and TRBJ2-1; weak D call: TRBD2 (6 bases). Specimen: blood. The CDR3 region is CASSYGGAASNEQFF. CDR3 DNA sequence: TGTGCCAGCAGTTATGGCGGGGCTGCCTCCAATGAGCAGTTCTTC.